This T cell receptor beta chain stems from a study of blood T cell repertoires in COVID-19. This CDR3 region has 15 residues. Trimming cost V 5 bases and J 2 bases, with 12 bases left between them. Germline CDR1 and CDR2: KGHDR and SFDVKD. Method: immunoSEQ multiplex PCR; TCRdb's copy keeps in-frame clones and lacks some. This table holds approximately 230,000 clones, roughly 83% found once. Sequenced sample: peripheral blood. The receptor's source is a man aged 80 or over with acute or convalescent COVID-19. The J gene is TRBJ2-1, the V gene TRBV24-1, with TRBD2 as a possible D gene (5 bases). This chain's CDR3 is CATSVGSFPYNEQFF. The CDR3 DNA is TGTGCCACCAGTGTAGGGAGTTTCCCCTACAATGAGCAGTTCTTC.